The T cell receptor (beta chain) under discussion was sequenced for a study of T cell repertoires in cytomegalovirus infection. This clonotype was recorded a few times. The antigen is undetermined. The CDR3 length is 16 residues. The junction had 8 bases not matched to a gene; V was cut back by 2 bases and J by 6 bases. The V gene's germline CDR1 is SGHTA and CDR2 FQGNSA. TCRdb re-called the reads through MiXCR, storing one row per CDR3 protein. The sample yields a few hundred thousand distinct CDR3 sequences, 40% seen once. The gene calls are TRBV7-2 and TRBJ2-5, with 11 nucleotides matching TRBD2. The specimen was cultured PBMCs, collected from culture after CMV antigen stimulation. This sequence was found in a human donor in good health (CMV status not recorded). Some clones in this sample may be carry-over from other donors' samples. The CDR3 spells CASSLYSGRAGKTQYF. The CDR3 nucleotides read TGTGCCAGCAGCTTATATAGCGGGAGGGCAGGAAAGACCCAGTACTTC. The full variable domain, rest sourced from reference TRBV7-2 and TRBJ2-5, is GAGVSQSPSNKVTEKGKDVELRCDPISGHTALYWYRQSLGQGLEFLIYFQGNSAPDKSGLPSDRFSAERTGGSVSTLTIQRTQQEDSAVYLCASSLYSGRAGKTQYFGPGTRLLVL.